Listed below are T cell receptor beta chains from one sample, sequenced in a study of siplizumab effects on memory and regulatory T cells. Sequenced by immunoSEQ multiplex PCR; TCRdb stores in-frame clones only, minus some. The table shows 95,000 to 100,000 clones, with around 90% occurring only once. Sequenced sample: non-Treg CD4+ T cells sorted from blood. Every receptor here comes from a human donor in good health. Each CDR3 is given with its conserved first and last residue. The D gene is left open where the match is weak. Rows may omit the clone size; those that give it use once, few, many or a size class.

CASFPKGGGNTEAFF TGCGCCAGCTTCCCGAAAGGGGGGGGGAACACTGAAGCTTTCTTT TRBJ1-1 NA TRBV10-2 NA
CASSQSDVRLETQYF TGCGCCAGCAGCCAGTCGGACGTGAGGCTGGAGACCCAGTACTTC TRBJ2-5 NA TRBV5-1 NA
CASSQDRFGRQFF TGCGCCAGCAGCCAAGACCGGTTCGGAAGGCAGTTCTTC TRBJ2-1 NA TRBV4-1 NA
CASRGLAGASYNEQFF TGCGCCAGCAGGGGTCTAGCGGGAGCTTCCTACAATGAGCAGTTCTTC TRBJ2-1 TRBD2 TRBV5-1 NA
CASSLGLGREQYF TGTGCCAGCAGCTTAGGGTTAGGGCGCGAGCAGTACTTC TRBJ2-7 NA TRBV7-9 NA
CAWNSQVEGYEQYF TGTGCCTGGAACAGCCAGGTCGAAGGTTACGAGCAGTACTTC TRBJ2-7 NA TRBV30 once
CASIPGLADQNIQYF TGCGCCAGCATCCCGGGACTAGCAGATCAAAACATTCAGTACTTC TRBJ2-4 TRBD2 TRBV10-1 NA
CASSSGNEQFF TGTGCCAGTAGTAGTGGCAATGAGCAGTTCTTC TRBJ2-1 NA TRBV19 NA
CAISVTGSSTDTQYF TGTGCCATCAGTGTCACGGGGTCTAGCACAGATACGCAGTATTTT TRBJ2-3 NA TRBV10-3 NA
CASTQFQETQYF TGTGCCAGCACCCAATTCCAAGAGACCCAGTACTTC TRBJ2-5 NA TRBV2 NA
CASSSGQPGANVLTF TGTGCCAGCAGCTCCGGACAGCCTGGGGCCAACGTCCTGACTTTC TRBJ2-6 NA TRBV7-3 NA
CASSQGRDSHSYEQYF TGTGCCAGCAGCCAAGGACGGGACAGCCACTCCTACGAGCAGTACTTC TRBJ2-7 TRBD1 TRBV4-2 NA
CASSPLGTASTDTQYF TGTGCCAGCAGCCCCCTAGGAACAGCAAGCACAGATACGCAGTATTTT TRBJ2-3 NA TRBV5-4 NA
CASSSPGQGPYEQYF TGTGCCAGCAGTTCCCCGGGACAGGGACCCTACGAGCAGTACTTC TRBJ2-7 TRBD1 TRBV28 NA